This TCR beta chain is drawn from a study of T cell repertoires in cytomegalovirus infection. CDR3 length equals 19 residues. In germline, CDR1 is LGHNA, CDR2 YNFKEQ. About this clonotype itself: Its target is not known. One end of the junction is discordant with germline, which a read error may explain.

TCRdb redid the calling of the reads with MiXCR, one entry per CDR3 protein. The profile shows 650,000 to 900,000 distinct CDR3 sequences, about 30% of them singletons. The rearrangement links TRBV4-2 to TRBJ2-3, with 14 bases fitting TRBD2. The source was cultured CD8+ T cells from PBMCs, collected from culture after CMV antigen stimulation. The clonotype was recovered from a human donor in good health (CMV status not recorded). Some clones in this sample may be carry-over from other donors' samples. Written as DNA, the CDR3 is TGTGCCAGCAGCCAAGAGGAGGGGACTAGCGGGGGAGACACAGATACGCAGGATTTT. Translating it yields CASSQEEGTSGGDTDTQDF.